This T cell receptor (beta chain) was identified during a study of blood T cell repertoires in COVID-19 (dated by TCRdb to the early 2020s). With regard to the full study: Samples covering the acute and convalescent phases of COVID-19 were provided by collaborators in the United States, Italy and Spain. The prospective study material was composed of cDNA or gDNA derived from T cells, B-cell-depleted T cells, or PBMCs. Subjects who had been exposed to COVID-19, were actively infected with it, or had recovered from it provided the deeply sampled blood TCRbeta repertoires that made up the dataset. The repertoires were made available in a free public database intended to serve as a resource for research on the immune response to SARS-CoV-2. The samples were drawn from two sources: the first 160 participants of the ongoing ImmuneRACE study, and 1,200 or so subjects contributed by 6 global collaborators. Nearly every sample came with metadata listing a de-identified subject ID, COVID-19 status, age in years and sex. HLA class I and class II types, where available, came from metadata supplied by the sample provider rather than from assay-based typing.

With regard to this clone: No cognate antigen has been identified for it. No much larger clone is present one base from it, and per-base qualities are unavailable.

Collaborating institutions collected whole blood in K2EDTA tubes following their own protocols. Collaborator samples were shipped for TCRbeta analysis as frozen whole blood, isolated PBMCs, or DNA extracted from either sample type. Broad study findings and their caveats: The amount of clinical and demographic metadata varied by source and participant and was provided uncurated.

Trimming takes 5 bases off V and 2 bases off J; junction bases not matched to a gene: 3. The germline V gene provides CDR1 SGHRS and CDR2 YFSETQ. The CDR3, cysteine through phenylalanine, is 15 amino acids long. Left in the record is the CDR3 DNA by itself, 45 bases read in frame from the first base. TCRbeta CDR3 regions were amplified from genomic DNA using the immunoSEQ Assay, a bias-controlled multiplex PCR. As for the authors' bioinformatics: Within the assay, amplification of reference gene primers was used to estimate how many nucleated cells each sample contained. To quantify the absolute abundance of each unique TCRbeta CDR3 rearrangement, sequence reads were collapsed and filtered. For each sample, productive Simpson clonality was calculated as the square root of Simpson's diversity index across productive rearrangements. The table comes from immuneACCESS by way of TCRdb, which keeps in-frame sequences with V and J called. Part of the clones is missing from these tables; in studies checked, under half for an unresolved V gene and the rest for unknown reasons. Clone size and V and J calls were adopted from that table, with D and trimming inferred from the DNA. The sample table lists around 50,000 clones, roughly nine tenths of them with a count of one. Around 20% of the sample is taken by the ten largest.

The sample consisted of peripheral blood. This TCR was recovered from a man aged 65 to 85 with active COVID-19. Rearrangement joined TRBV5-1 to TRBJ2-3; the central 12 bases match TRBD2. The sequence in DNA is TGCGCCAGCAGGCGGACTAGCGGGAACACAGATACGCAGTATTTT. Translation gives CASRRTSGNTDTQYF. Reference TRBV5-1 and TRBJ2-3 proteins supply the regions before and after the CDR3; the full variable domain is: KAGVTQTPRYLIKTRGQQVTLSCSPISGHRSVSWYQQTPGQGLQFLFEYFSETQRNKGNFPGRFSGRQFSNSRSEMNVSTLELGDSALYLCASRRTSGNTDTQYFGPGTRLTVL.